A selection of T cell receptor beta chains follows, all from one sample in a study of blood T cell repertoires in COVID-19. Using immunoSEQ multiplex PCR, the repertoire was profiled, and TCRdb retains in-frame clones only, with some absent. Of approximately 110,000 clones listed, approximately 85% are singletons. Sequenced material: peripheral blood. These receptors all come from a human donor in a cohort sampled during active COVID-19. The CDR3 runs from the conserved cysteine through the conserved F or W. The D gene is left open where the match is weak. Only some rows state a clone size, as once, few, many or a class for expanded clones.

CDR3aa: CASSIGTGADYEQYF
CDR3nt: TGTGCCAGTAGTATCGGGACAGGTGCCGACTACGAGCAGTACTTC
v_gene: TRBV19
d_gene: TRBD1
len: 15
abundance: .
j_gene: TRBJ2-7

CDR3aa: CASSRQGPPDEQYF
CDR3nt: TGTGCCAGCAGCCGACAGGGCCCGCCCGACGAGCAGTACTTC
v_gene: TRBV2
d_gene: TRBD1
len: 14
abundance: once
j_gene: TRBJ2-7

CDR3aa: CATDRATSYEQYF
CDR3nt: TGTGCCACGGACAGGGCCACCTCCTACGAGCAGTACTTC
v_gene: TRBV24-1
d_gene: TRBD1
len: 13
abundance: .
j_gene: TRBJ2-7

CDR3aa: CSGGWSAGAPDTQYF
CDR3nt: TGCAGCGGAGGATGGTCAGCGGGAGCACCAGATACGCAGTATTTT
v_gene: TRBV29-1
d_gene: TRBD2
len: 15
abundance: .
j_gene: TRBJ2-3

CDR3aa: CASSYSSGSPHEQFF
CDR3nt: TGTGCCAGCAGTTACTCTAGCGGGAGTCCCCATGAGCAGTTCTTC
v_gene: TRBV6-6
d_gene: TRBD2
len: 15
abundance: .
j_gene: TRBJ2-1

CDR3aa: CASSAGASSNYGYTF
CDR3nt: TGTGCCAGCAGCGCTGGGGCATCTTCTAACTATGGCTACACCTTC
v_gene: TRBV3-1/TRBV3-2
d_gene: .
len: 15
abundance: .
j_gene: TRBJ1-2

CDR3aa: CASSYLREGSHEQFF
CDR3nt: TGTGCCAGCAGTTACTTGCGGGAGGGATCCCATGAGCAGTTCTTC
v_gene: TRBV6-2/TRBV6-3
d_gene: TRBD2
len: 15
abundance: .
j_gene: TRBJ2-1

CDR3aa: CASSLAPDRDQPQHF
CDR3nt: TGTGCCAGCAGCTTAGCCCCGGACAGGGATCAGCCCCAGCATTTT
v_gene: TRBV7-2
d_gene: TRBD1
len: 15
abundance: .
j_gene: TRBJ1-5

CDR3aa: CASSLYFGWDKIYGYTF
CDR3nt: TGTGCCAGCAGTTTATATTTCGGGTGGGACAAGATCTATGGCTACACCTTC
v_gene: TRBV28
d_gene: .
len: 17
abundance: once
j_gene: TRBJ1-2

CDR3aa: CAWERGPPRVEQFF
CDR3nt: TGTGCCTGGGAGAGGGGGCCGCCGAGGGTTGAGCAGTTCTTC
v_gene: TRBV30
d_gene: TRBD1
len: 14
abundance: .
j_gene: TRBJ2-1

CDR3aa: CASSESEVGVMNTEAFF
CDR3nt: TGCGCCAGCAGTGAGTCTGAGGTAGGAGTCATGAACACTGAAGCTTTCTTT
v_gene: TRBV10-2
d_gene: .
len: 17
abundance: .
j_gene: TRBJ1-1

CDR3aa: CASSVVSTGGNEQYF
CDR3nt: TGTGCCAGCAGCGTGGTATCGACAGGTGGTAACGAGCAGTACTTC
v_gene: TRBV7-9
d_gene: .
len: 15
abundance: .
j_gene: TRBJ2-7

CDR3aa: CASSGLRQGNQPQHF
CDR3nt: TGTGCCAGTAGTGGCCTGAGACAGGGGAATCAGCCCCAGCATTTT
v_gene: TRBV19
d_gene: TRBD1
len: 15
abundance: .
j_gene: TRBJ1-5

CDR3aa: CASSLATENEQFF
CDR3nt: TGTGCCAGCAGCTTGGCCACAGAGAATGAACAGTTCTTC
v_gene: TRBV5-5
d_gene: .
len: 13
abundance: .
j_gene: TRBJ2-1

CDR3aa: CASSRGGSVSGANVLTF
CDR3nt: TGTGCCAGCAGCCGGGGGGGGTCGGTCTCTGGGGCCAACGTCCTGACTTTC
v_gene: TRBV5-8
d_gene: TRBD2
len: 17
abundance: .
j_gene: TRBJ2-6

CDR3aa: CASSLSSGSSYEQYF
CDR3nt: TGTGCCAGCAGTTTATCTAGCGGGAGCTCGTACGAGCAGTACTTC
v_gene: TRBV27
d_gene: TRBD2
len: 15
abundance: .
j_gene: TRBJ2-7

CDR3aa: CASSQGGRGSGNTIYF
CDR3nt: TGTGCCAGCAGCCAAGGCGGCAGGGGATCTGGAAACACCATATATTTT
v_gene: TRBV3-1/TRBV3-2
d_gene: .
len: 16
abundance: .
j_gene: TRBJ1-3

CDR3aa: CASSPGTNLVAFF
CDR3nt: TGTGCCAGCAGCCCTGGGACAAATCTGGTCGCTTTCTTT
v_gene: TRBV11-1
d_gene: .
len: 13
abundance: once
j_gene: TRBJ1-1

CDR3aa: CASSFGRVDYNEQFF
CDR3nt: TGCGCCAGCAGCTTTGGGCGGGTGGACTACAATGAGCAGTTCTTC
v_gene: TRBV5-1
d_gene: .
len: 15
abundance: .
j_gene: TRBJ2-1

CDR3aa: CASSHEQPLAGGPRGELFF
CDR3nt: TGTGCCAGCAGCCACGAACAGCCCCTAGCGGGAGGGCCACGGGGGGAGCTGTTTTTT
v_gene: TRBV14
d_gene: TRBD2
len: 19
abundance: few
j_gene: TRBJ2-2

CDR3aa: CASRGLPHYEQYF
CDR3nt: TGCGCCAGCAGGGGACTACCCCACTACGAGCAGTACTTC
v_gene: TRBV5-1
d_gene: TRBD2
len: 13
abundance: .
j_gene: TRBJ2-7

CDR3aa: CSASSRGRETQYF
CDR3nt: TGCAGTGCTAGTAGTAGGGGCCGGGAGACCCAGTACTTC
v_gene: TRBV20-1
d_gene: .
len: 13
abundance: few
j_gene: TRBJ2-5

CDR3aa: CASSLLGDIRGGYTF
CDR3nt: TGCGCCAGCAGCCTACTCGGGGACATCAGAGGGGGCTACACCTTC
v_gene: TRBV5-1
d_gene: .
len: 15
abundance: .
j_gene: TRBJ1-2

CDR3aa: CASSFGQGRETQYF
CDR3nt: TGTGCCAGCAGCTTCGGACAGGGGCGAGAGACCCAGTACTTC
v_gene: TRBV11-3
d_gene: TRBD1
len: 14
abundance: .
j_gene: TRBJ2-5

CDR3aa: CASSDPGEGEKLFF
CDR3nt: TGTGCCAGCAGTGACCCCGGGGAGGGTGAAAAACTGTTTTTT
v_gene: TRBV6-1
d_gene: .
len: 14
abundance: few
j_gene: TRBJ1-4

CDR3aa: CASSLGTSLGDEQFF
CDR3nt: TGTGCCAGCAGCTTAGGCACTAGCCTGGGGGATGAGCAGTTCTTC
v_gene: TRBV7-7
d_gene: .
len: 15
abundance: .
j_gene: TRBJ2-1

CDR3aa: CASSQDRVAGDNEQFF
CDR3nt: TGCGCCAGCAGCCAAGATAGAGTAGCGGGAGATAATGAGCAGTTCTTC
v_gene: TRBV4-3
d_gene: TRBD2
len: 16
abundance: .
j_gene: TRBJ2-1

CDR3aa: CASSLSVASTDTQYF
CDR3nt: TGTGCCAGCAGTTTGAGTGTCGCAAGCACAGATACGCAGTATTTT
v_gene: TRBV28
d_gene: .
len: 15
abundance: once
j_gene: TRBJ2-3

CDR3aa: CATREPGTDEQFF
CDR3nt: TGTGCCACCAGGGAGCCTGGGACTGACGAGCAGTTCTTC
v_gene: TRBV24-1
d_gene: .
len: 13
abundance: .
j_gene: TRBJ2-1

CDR3aa: CASSSKDRLNTEAFF
CDR3nt: TGTGCCAGCAGCTCGAAGGACAGACTCAACACTGAAGCTTTCTTT
v_gene: TRBV7-9
d_gene: .
len: 15
abundance: .
j_gene: TRBJ1-1

CDR3aa: CASSPGQGGDIQQYF
CDR3nt: TGTGCCAGCAGCCCGGGACAGGGAGGGGACATACAGCAGTACTTC
v_gene: TRBV3-1/TRBV3-2
d_gene: TRBD1
len: 15
abundance: few
j_gene: TRBJ2-7

CDR3aa: CASSPGQGHQPQHF
CDR3nt: TGTGCCAGCTCACCGGGGCAGGGGCATCAGCCCCAGCATTTT
v_gene: TRBV18
d_gene: .
len: 14
abundance: .
j_gene: TRBJ1-5

CDR3aa: CASSPVGRQVRTDTQYF
CDR3nt: TGTGCCAGCAGTCCCGTGGGTCGGCAGGTCCGCACAGATACGCAGTATTTT
v_gene: TRBV27
d_gene: .
len: 17
abundance: .
j_gene: TRBJ2-3

CDR3aa: CASSPGTGNNEQFF
CDR3nt: TGTGCCAGCAGCCCCGGGACAGGGAACAATGAGCAGTTCTTC
v_gene: TRBV7-3
d_gene: TRBD1
len: 14
abundance: .
j_gene: TRBJ2-1

CDR3aa: CASLDSNIGGEQYF
CDR3nt: TGTGCCAGCCTGGACAGTAATATTGGTGGCGAGCAGTACTTC
v_gene: TRBV7-2
d_gene: .
len: 14
abundance: .
j_gene: TRBJ2-7

CDR3aa: CAGQDSFGKNIQYF
CDR3nt: TGTGCCGGCCAGGACAGTTTCGGCAAAAACATTCAGTACTTC
v_gene: TRBV7-9
d_gene: .
len: 14
abundance: .
j_gene: TRBJ2-4

CDR3aa: CASSQPRDRGLELFF
CDR3nt: TGCGCCAGCAGCCAACCCCGGGACAGGGGTTTAGAACTGTTTTTT
v_gene: TRBV4-1
d_gene: TRBD1
len: 15
abundance: .
j_gene: TRBJ1-4

CDR3aa: CASSSTRVPGTEAFF
CDR3nt: TGTGCCAGCAGTTCGACCAGGGTTCCGGGCACTGAAGCTTTCTTT
v_gene: TRBV27
d_gene: .
len: 15
abundance: once
j_gene: TRBJ1-1

CDR3aa: CASSPYMNTEAFF
CDR3nt: TGTGCCAGCAGCCCGTACATGAACACTGAAGCTTTCTTT
v_gene: TRBV7-9
d_gene: .
len: 13
abundance: .
j_gene: TRBJ1-1

CDR3aa: CASSLQVPSSYEQYF
CDR3nt: TGTGCCAGCAGCTTACAGGTTCCAAGCTCCTACGAGCAGTACTTC
v_gene: TRBV7-8
d_gene: .
len: 15
abundance: .
j_gene: TRBJ2-7

CDR3aa: CASSKQGTDEQYF
CDR3nt: TGTGCCAGCAGCAAACAGGGGACAGACGAGCAGTACTTC
v_gene: TRBV28
d_gene: TRBD1
len: 13
abundance: .
j_gene: TRBJ2-7

CDR3aa: CASSQGKVDRGRDTYEQYF
CDR3nt: TGTGCCAGCAGCCAGGGCAAAGTGGACAGGGGCCGGGACACCTACGAGCAGTACTTC
v_gene: TRBV3-1/TRBV3-2
d_gene: TRBD1
len: 19
abundance: .
j_gene: TRBJ2-7

CDR3aa: CASSLIAGLPTDTQYF
CDR3nt: TGTGCCAGCTCCCTTATAGCGGGCCTCCCCACAGATACGCAGTATTTT
v_gene: TRBV27
d_gene: TRBD2
len: 16
abundance: once
j_gene: TRBJ2-3

CDR3aa: CASSGDNTYNEQFF
CDR3nt: TGTGCCAGCAGTGGGGACAATACCTACAATGAGCAGTTCTTC
v_gene: TRBV2
d_gene: .
len: 14
abundance: once
j_gene: TRBJ2-1

CDR3aa: CASSLVVAGPQETQYF
CDR3nt: TGCGCCAGCAGCTTGGTGGTAGCGGGGCCCCAAGAGACCCAGTACTTC
v_gene: TRBV5-1
d_gene: TRBD2
len: 16
abundance: few
j_gene: TRBJ2-5